This T cell receptor beta chain was identified during a study of T cell responses to AZD1222 COVID-19 vaccine. Study observations and caveats: Repertoires were obtained only post-peak T cell response.

For this clone: Its antigen is as yet unknown.

The assay was immunoSEQ multiplex PCR, and TCRdb's table has in-frame clones only and misses some. The sample has nearly 110,000 clones, 90% to 95% seen once. The CDR3 consists of 12 residues. Germline loops: CDR1 MDHEN, CDR2 SYDVKM. V was clipped by 6 bases and J by 2 bases, with 6 bases between them. This receptor was obtained from an adult who received the AZD1222 COVID-19 vaccine. Sequences were derived from peripheral blood, sampled 28 days after the second AZD1222 dose. J is TRBJ2-3 and V is TRBV28, with no clear D. CDR3 in amino acids: CASSLITDTQYF. CDR3 in DNA: TGTGCCAGCAGCCTTATCACAGATACGCAGTATTTT.